This TCR beta chain was observed in a study of glioma-infiltrating T cells after dendritic cell vaccination. Overall study: Patients received three intradermal dendritic cell vaccine injections at biweekly intervals.

Study-level findings and limits: Longer survival after dendritic cell vaccination followed higher pretreatment TIL content.

Amplification used 60 V beta primers and 13 J beta primers. TCRdb's table, derived via immunoSEQ multiplex PCR, lists solely in-frame clones and lacks some. The data hold some 73,000 clones, with roughly 87% observed a single time. On this clone: Its antigen is currently unknown.

Before vaccination, two weeks after the third vaccination, and at progression, PBMC were collected. The clonotype comes from a human donor with glioblastoma. The sample here was blood, taken before dendritic cell vaccination.

CDR3 DNA sequence: TGTGCCAGCAGCTTAATCTACGAGCAGTACTTC. It encodes CASSLIYEQYF. The rearrangement links TRBV2 to TRBJ2-7; no reliable D call. There are 11 residues in the CDR3. Germline V gene data show CDR1 as SNHLY and CDR2 as FYNNEI. Trimming removed 6 bases from V and 3 bases from J, with 6 bases in between.